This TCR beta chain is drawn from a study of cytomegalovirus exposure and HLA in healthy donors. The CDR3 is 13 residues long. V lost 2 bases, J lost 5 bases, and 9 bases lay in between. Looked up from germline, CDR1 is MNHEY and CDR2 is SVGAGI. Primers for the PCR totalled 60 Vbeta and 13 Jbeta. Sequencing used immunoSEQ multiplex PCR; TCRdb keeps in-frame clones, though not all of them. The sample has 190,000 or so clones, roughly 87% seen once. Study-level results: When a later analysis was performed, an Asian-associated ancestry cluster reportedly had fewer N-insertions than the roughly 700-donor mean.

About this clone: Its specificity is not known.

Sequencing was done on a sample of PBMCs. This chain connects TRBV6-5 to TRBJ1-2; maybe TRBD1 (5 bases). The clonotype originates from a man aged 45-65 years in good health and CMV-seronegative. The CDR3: CASSYDSYYGYTF. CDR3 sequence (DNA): TGTGCCAGCAGTTACGACAGCTATTATGGCTACACCTTC.